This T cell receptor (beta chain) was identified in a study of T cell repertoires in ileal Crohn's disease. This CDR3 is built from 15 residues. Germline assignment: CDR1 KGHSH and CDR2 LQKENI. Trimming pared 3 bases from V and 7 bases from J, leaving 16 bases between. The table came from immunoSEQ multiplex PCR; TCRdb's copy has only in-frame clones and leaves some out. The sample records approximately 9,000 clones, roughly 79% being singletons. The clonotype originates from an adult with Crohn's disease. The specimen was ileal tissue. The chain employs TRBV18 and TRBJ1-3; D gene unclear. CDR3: CASSPAPDPRNTIYF. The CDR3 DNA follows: TGTGCCAGCTCACCGGCACCTGATCCGAGGAACACCATATATTTT. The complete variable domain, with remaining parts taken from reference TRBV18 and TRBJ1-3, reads NAGVMQNPRHLVRRRGQEARLRCSPMKGHSHVYWYRQLPEEGLKFMVYLQKENIIDESGMPKERFSAEFPKEGPSILRIQQVVRGDSAAYFCASSPAPDPRNTIYFGEGSWLTVV.